This TCR beta chain was documented in a study of blood T cells in healthy people across ages. Study-wide findings and caveats: As naive T cell percentage varied, TCR beta diversity correlated strongly with it.

Points on this clonotype: Antigen: not known.

Drawing of peripheral blood yielded roughly 9.8 milliliters from each donor. Alongside a J-beta primer mix, a sample-barcoded 5' primer served in a second PCR lasting roughly 6 to 11 cycles. TCRdb redid the calling of the 5' RACE reads with MiXCR, one entry per CDR3 protein. Of about a million distinct CDR3 sequences listed, around two fifths are singletons. The sequence derives from a young man in good health. The specimen was blood.

The chain's CDR3 is CASNGLAIAGSTDTQYF. The CDR3 coding sequence is TGCGCCAGCAACGGCTTGGCGATAGCGGGGAGCACAGATACGCAGTATTTT. The rearrangement joins TRBV10-2 to TRBJ2-3; 8 nucleotides align to TRBD2. Germline CDR1 reads WSHSY; CDR2 reads SAAADI. CDR3 length equals 17 residues. V lost 7 bases to trimming and J lost 0 bases; unmatched junction nucleotides: 12.